A selection of T cell receptor beta chains follows, all from one sample in a study of CD8 T cells in ankylosing spondylitis. MiXCR, applied by TCRdb to the 5' RACE reads, yields one record per CDR3 protein. The table lists approximately 290,000 distinct CDR3 sequences, around 20% of them singletons. The sample comprised blood, either unsorted or a sorted T cell fraction (not recorded which). The receptor source for this set is a female donor with ankylosing spondylitis or in good health (not recorded which). The CDR3 runs from the conserved cysteine through the conserved F or W. Each record gives: CDR3 DNA, CDR3 protein, J gene, clone size, V gene, D gene. A D gene is named only where the DNA matches it firmly. Some rows have no size entry. The others give once, few or many, or a class for an expanded clone.

CDR3 DNA: TGTGCCAGCAGCGCAGGACTAGCGGCTTACAATGAGCAGTTCTTC; CDR3 protein: CASSAGLAAYNEQFF; J gene: TRBJ2-1; clone size: few; V gene: TRBV9; D gene: TRBD2
CDR3 DNA: TGTGCCAGCAGCGTACGAGGGGGAGGCGACGAGCAGTACTTC; CDR3 protein: CASSVRGGGDEQYF; J gene: TRBJ2-7; clone size: .; V gene: TRBV9; D gene: .
CDR3 DNA: TGCAGTGTAGAGGGAAACTACGAGCAGTACTTC; CDR3 protein: CSVEGNYEQYF; J gene: TRBJ2-7; clone size: many; V gene: TRBV20-1; D gene: .
CDR3 DNA: TGTGCCAGCTCAGAGCCGGCAGGTGAGCAGTTCTTC; CDR3 protein: CASSEPAGEQFF; J gene: TRBJ2-1; clone size: .; V gene: TRBV18; D gene: .
CDR3 DNA: TGTGCCAGTAGTACAGGGTTCGGTGGCAATCAGCCCCAGCATTTT; CDR3 protein: CASSTGFGGNQPQHF; J gene: TRBJ1-5; clone size: few; V gene: TRBV19; D gene: .
CDR3 DNA: TGTGCCAGCAGTCCTACAGGGGTGAATGAAAAACTGTTTTTT; CDR3 protein: CASSPTGVNEKLFF; J gene: TRBJ1-4; clone size: few; V gene: TRBV28; D gene: TRBD1
CDR3 DNA: TGCAGTGCTAGAGTGGGGAATCTGCCTGGGGCCAACGTCCTGACTTTC; CDR3 protein: CSARVGNLPGANVLTF; J gene: TRBJ2-6; clone size: .; V gene: TRBV20-1; D gene: .
CDR3 DNA: TGCAGTGCTAGAACAGTCCCTAGCCCCACCTCGTACAATGAGCAGTTCTTC; CDR3 protein: CSARTVPSPTSYNEQFF; J gene: TRBJ2-1; clone size: .; V gene: TRBV20-1; D gene: .
CDR3 DNA: TGTGCCAGCAGCTCCATTGAGGCAACTGAAGCTTTCTTT; CDR3 protein: CASSSIEATEAFF; J gene: TRBJ1-1; clone size: few; V gene: TRBV7-1; D gene: .
CDR3 DNA: TGTGCCAGCAGCGATGGGAAGACTGAAGCTTTCTTT; CDR3 protein: CASSDGKTEAFF; J gene: TRBJ1-1; clone size: .; V gene: TRBV7-2; D gene: .
CDR3 DNA: TGTGCCAGCAGCTTGGATCGAGCGGGAGTAGATACGCAGTATTTT; CDR3 protein: CASSLDRAGVDTQYF; J gene: TRBJ2-3; clone size: .; V gene: TRBV5-4; D gene: TRBD2
CDR3 DNA: TGTGCCAGCAGTTTAGCGGGCGGCATTGGTCAGCCCCAGCATTTT; CDR3 protein: CASSLAGGIGQPQHF; J gene: TRBJ1-5; clone size: few; V gene: TRBV12-3/TRBV12-4; D gene: .
CDR3 DNA: TGTGCCAGCAGGCCTCCGGGACAGGGGGAGTACAATGAGCAGTTCTTC; CDR3 protein: CASRPPGQGEYNEQFF; J gene: TRBJ2-1; clone size: few; V gene: TRBV7-9; D gene: TRBD1
CDR3 DNA: TGTGCCAGCTCACCACCGTCAGGGACAGGGGACCACGAGCAGTACTTC; CDR3 protein: CASSPPSGTGDHEQYF; J gene: TRBJ2-7; clone size: .; V gene: TRBV18; D gene: TRBD1
CDR3 DNA: TGCAGTGCTAGAGATCTGGGGGTAGGGACTGAAGCTTTCTTT; CDR3 protein: CSARDLGVGTEAFF; J gene: TRBJ1-1; clone size: few; V gene: TRBV20-1; D gene: .
CDR3 DNA: TGCGCCAGCAGCAGGGGGACAACCGGGGAGCTGTTTTTT; CDR3 protein: CASSRGTTGELFF; J gene: TRBJ2-2; clone size: .; V gene: TRBV23-1; D gene: TRBD1
CDR3 DNA: TGTGCCAGCAGTGGGGCTGTTAACTATGGCTACACCTTC; CDR3 protein: CASSGAVNYGYTF; J gene: TRBJ1-2; clone size: few; V gene: TRBV6-1; D gene: .
CDR3 DNA: TGCAGTGCTAGAAGCGCAGCGGGTCAGCCCCAGCATTTT; CDR3 protein: CSARSAAGQPQHF; J gene: TRBJ1-5; clone size: many; V gene: TRBV20-1; D gene: .
CDR3 DNA: TGTGCCAGCAGTATGAACCAGGGGGCTGGGGAAAAACTGTTTTTT; CDR3 protein: CASSMNQGAGEKLFF; J gene: TRBJ1-4; clone size: many; V gene: TRBV5-6; D gene: TRBD1
CDR3 DNA: TGCAGTGCTTCTGAGCAGTCAGCCCAAGAGACCCAGTACTTC; CDR3 protein: CSASEQSAQETQYF; J gene: TRBJ2-5; clone size: few; V gene: TRBV20-1; D gene: .
CDR3 DNA: TGTGCCAGCAGCGTAGGTCCAGACCAAGAGACCCAGTACTTC; CDR3 protein: CASSVGPDQETQYF; J gene: TRBJ2-5; clone size: many; V gene: TRBV9; D gene: .
CDR3 DNA: TGTGCCAGCAGTTTTAGTCGCGGGGAGACCCAGTACTTC; CDR3 protein: CASSFSRGETQYF; J gene: TRBJ2-5; clone size: many; V gene: TRBV12-3/TRBV12-4; D gene: .
CDR3 DNA: TGTGCCAGCAAGCCTAGCGGGAGGGCCAAAAACATTCAGTACTTC; CDR3 protein: CASKPSGRAKNIQYF; J gene: TRBJ2-4; clone size: few; V gene: TRBV6-2/TRBV6-3; D gene: TRBD2
CDR3 DNA: TGTGCCAGCAGCCAGCCCCCGGCACCCCTCCACTTT; CDR3 protein: CASSQPPAPLHF; J gene: TRBJ1-6; clone size: .; V gene: TRBV6-6; D gene: .
CDR3 DNA: TGTGCCAGTAGCAATGACAGGGTAGGAACCCAGTACTTC; CDR3 protein: CASSNDRVGTQYF; J gene: TRBJ2-5; clone size: .; V gene: TRBV19; D gene: TRBD1
CDR3 DNA: TGTGCCAGCAGTCCTCGCCGCCGGGACAGGACTTACGAGCAGTACTTC; CDR3 protein: CASSPRRRDRTYEQYF; J gene: TRBJ2-7; clone size: .; V gene: TRBV28; D gene: TRBD1
CDR3 DNA: TGTGCCAGCAGCCACTCTCTAGCGACCTCCTACGAGCAGTACTTC; CDR3 protein: CASSHSLATSYEQYF; J gene: TRBJ2-7; clone size: .; V gene: TRBV12-3/TRBV12-4; D gene: .
CDR3 DNA: TGTGCCAGCTTCCCCTTCCGGGGGGGCTCACCCCTCCACTTT; CDR3 protein: CASFPFRGGSPLHF; J gene: TRBJ1-6; clone size: few; V gene: TRBV6-1; D gene: .
CDR3 DNA: TGTGCCAGCATTTCAGCCTCGAACACTGAAGCTTTCTTT; CDR3 protein: CASISASNTEAFF; J gene: TRBJ1-1; clone size: many; V gene: TRBV6-5; D gene: .
CDR3 DNA: TGCAGTGCTAGGCGAGAATCAAGGGGGGGACTAGCGGGACGGGACAATGAGCAGTTCTTC; CDR3 protein: CSARRESRGGLAGRDNEQFF; J gene: TRBJ2-1; clone size: .; V gene: TRBV20-1; D gene: TRBD2
CDR3 DNA: TGTGCCAGCAGTTACGGTAGCGGGGTTAAAGGGAATGAGCAGTTCTTC; CDR3 protein: CASSYGSGVKGNEQFF; J gene: TRBJ2-1; clone size: .; V gene: TRBV6-2/TRBV6-3; D gene: TRBD2
CDR3 DNA: TGTGCCAGCACCCCACAGGGAAACTATGGCTACACCTTC; CDR3 protein: CASTPQGNYGYTF; J gene: TRBJ1-2; clone size: .; V gene: TRBV9; D gene: .
CDR3 DNA: TGTGCCAGCACTAAGGGGGCTGCGAACACCATATATTTT; CDR3 protein: CASTKGAANTIYF; J gene: TRBJ1-3; clone size: .; V gene: TRBV7-8; D gene: TRBD1
CDR3 DNA: TGTGCCAGCAGTGACGGCCACAATCAGCCCCAGCATTTT; CDR3 protein: CASSDGHNQPQHF; J gene: TRBJ1-5; clone size: .; V gene: TRBV6-4; D gene: .
CDR3 DNA: TGTGCCAGCAGCGTTAGACAGATGAACACTGAAGCTTTCTTT; CDR3 protein: CASSVRQMNTEAFF; J gene: TRBJ1-1; clone size: .; V gene: TRBV9; D gene: .
CDR3 DNA: TGTGCCAGCAGTGGGGGCAGGCGGCCCCTCTCTGGAAACACCATATATTTT; CDR3 protein: CASSGGRRPLSGNTIYF; J gene: TRBJ1-3; clone size: .; V gene: TRBV2; D gene: .
CDR3 DNA: TGTGCCATCGGGGGACAGGGGGACGCCGGGGAGCTGTTTTTT; CDR3 protein: CAIGGQGDAGELFF; J gene: TRBJ2-2; clone size: few; V gene: TRBV10-3; D gene: TRBD1
CDR3 DNA: TGCAGTGCTGGACAGGGTGTATCGGAAGCTTTCTTT; CDR3 protein: CSAGQGVSEAFF; J gene: TRBJ1-1; clone size: .; V gene: TRBV20-1; D gene: TRBD1
CDR3 DNA: TGCAGTGCGAGAGACAGGGACGAGCAGTACTTC; CDR3 protein: CSARDRDEQYF; J gene: TRBJ2-7; clone size: few; V gene: TRBV20-1; D gene: TRBD1
CDR3 DNA: TGTGCCAGCAGCTTTTCGATAGGCAATGAGCAGTTCTTC; CDR3 protein: CASSFSIGNEQFF; J gene: TRBJ2-1; clone size: few; V gene: TRBV5-5; D gene: .
CDR3 DNA: TGCAGTGCCCCCCGACTAGCGGAAGAGACCCAGTACTTC; CDR3 protein: CSAPRLAEETQYF; J gene: TRBJ2-5; clone size: few; V gene: TRBV20-1; D gene: TRBD2
CDR3 DNA: TGTGCCAGCAGCCATTCCGGGACTAGCTTTCGGGATACGCAGTATTTT; CDR3 protein: CASSHSGTSFRDTQYF; J gene: TRBJ2-3; clone size: .; V gene: TRBV4-2; D gene: TRBD2
CDR3 DNA: TGCAGTGCTAGGATCGGTAGCGGGAGCTCCTACGAGCAGTACTTC; CDR3 protein: CSARIGSGSSYEQYF; J gene: TRBJ2-7; clone size: .; V gene: TRBV20-1; D gene: TRBD2
CDR3 DNA: TGTGCCAGCAGCCAAGCCACGTCCCACACAGATACGCAGTATTTT; CDR3 protein: CASSQATSHTDTQYF; J gene: TRBJ2-3; clone size: many; V gene: TRBV3-1; D gene: .
CDR3 DNA: TGCAGCGCTGGAGAGGTGAACTATGGCTACACCTTC; CDR3 protein: CSAGEVNYGYTF; J gene: TRBJ1-2; clone size: .; V gene: TRBV29-1; D gene: .
CDR3 DNA: TGTGCCAGCAGTGGACGGACTAGAGAATATACGCAGTATTTT; CDR3 protein: CASSGRTREYTQYF; J gene: TRBJ2-3; clone size: .; V gene: TRBV6-1; D gene: TRBD2
CDR3 DNA: TGTGCCAGCAGCCAAGAAGGTTTTTCCTCGGCCGAGCAGTACTTC; CDR3 protein: CASSQEGFSSAEQYF; J gene: TRBJ2-7; clone size: .; V gene: TRBV9; D gene: .
CDR3 DNA: TGTGCCAGCAGCTTAGACTCCGGGAGGAGGGTAGCGGGAGCCCAAGATACGCAGTATTTT; CDR3 protein: CASSLDSGRRVAGAQDTQYF; J gene: TRBJ2-3; clone size: .; V gene: TRBV11-2; D gene: TRBD2
CDR3 DNA: TGTGCCAGCAGCTTGTTCGGGGCAGGGATAACTGAAGCTTTCTTT; CDR3 protein: CASSLFGAGITEAFF; J gene: TRBJ1-1; clone size: .; V gene: TRBV5-8; D gene: .
CDR3 DNA: TGTGCCAGCAGCTTATCTAGCGGTCGAGACCCCTTGGTGGGGGAGCAGTACTTC; CDR3 protein: CASSLSSGRDPLVGEQYF; J gene: TRBJ2-7; clone size: few; V gene: TRBV5-4; D gene: TRBD2
CDR3 DNA: TGTGCCATCAGCCAGTATGAGGAGTGGGCCGGCACAGATACGCAGTATTTT; CDR3 protein: CAISQYEEWAGTDTQYF; J gene: TRBJ2-3; clone size: many; V gene: TRBV10-3; D gene: .
CDR3 DNA: TGCGCCAACTCCCCGGGGCTAGTGGGAATCAGCTCCTACAATGAGCAGTTCTTC; CDR3 protein: CANSPGLVGISSYNEQFF; J gene: TRBJ2-1; clone size: .; V gene: TRBV23-1; D gene: .
CDR3 DNA: TGTGCCATCAGCGGAGCGCTTGACCCTAGCGGAAAGACCCAGTACTTC; CDR3 protein: CAISGALDPSGKTQYF; J gene: TRBJ2-5; clone size: many; V gene: TRBV10-3; D gene: TRBD2